The 22 T cell receptor beta chains listed next were all sequenced from one sample in a study of T cell changes during pregnancy in multiple sclerosis. Repertoires were generated with immunoSEQ multiplex PCR, while TCRdb's copy carries only in-frame clones and drops some. The sample has 45,000 to 55,000 clones, roughly 94% seen once. Specimen: CD8+ T cells from peripheral blood mononuclear cells, collected before pregnancy. The source of these receptors is a female donor with multiple sclerosis, enrolled in a pregnancy study.

J is TRBJ1-4 and V is TRBV5-5, with 11 nucleotides matching TRBD1. Unmatched junction bases numbered 5, after V lost 4 bases and J lost 3 bases. The CDR3 runs 16 residues. The germline V gene encodes CDR1 SGHKS and CDR2 YYEKEE (reference sequence). The CDR3 DNA sequence: TGTGCCAGCAGCCCGGGACAGGGGGGTGCTAATGAAAAACTGTTTTTT. Protein sequence: CASSPGQGGANEKLFF.

The V and J genes are TRBV7-9 and TRBJ1-2; 10 nucleotides agree with TRBD1. With V trimmed by 5 bases and J by 8 bases, 5 bases remained unmatched. This CDR3 comprises 13 residues. Germline V lookup: CDR1 SEHNR, CDR2 FQNEAQ (reference sequence). CDR3 in amino acids: CASSPRDRGGYTF. In DNA form, the CDR3 reads TGTGCCAGCAGCCCCCGGGACAGGGGCGGCTACACCTTC.

The J gene is TRBJ2-7, the V gene TRBV5-8; D is undetermined. Germline-derived CDR1 and CDR2 are SGHTS and YDEGEE. The CDR3 has 15 amino acids. The V end was cut by 0 bases, the J end by 4 bases, with 14 bases between. CDR3 DNA: TGTGCCAGCAGCTTGGTGGTTAGCTTGATTTACGAGCAGTACTTC. Encoded protein: CASSLVVSLIYEQYF.

V and J are TRBV4-1 and TRBJ1-1; no reliable D call. The germline gives CDR1 MGHRA, CDR2 YSYEKL. The CDR3 covers 14 residues. V lost 0 bases and J 4 bases, leaving 9 bases between the germline ends. CDR3 bases: TGCGCCAGCAGCCAAGATCGGAGGGCCACTGAAGCTTTCTTT. It translates to CASSQDRRATEAFF.

The chain is built from TRBV9 and TRBJ1-2; no clear D gene. In germline, CDR1 is SGDLS, CDR2 YYNGEE. V was cut by 3 bases and J by 3 bases, with 15 bases left in between. The CDR3 sequence is 15 residues long. The CDR3 loop reads CASSEEGWSDYGYTF. The CDR3 bases are TGTGCCAGCAGCGAGGAGGGATGGTCGGACTATGGCTACACCTTC.

V and J are TRBV5-6 and TRBJ2-5, with D possibly TRBD2 on 5 matching bases. The ends were cut back, 4 bases at V and 2 bases at J, with 6 bases in the middle. The CDR3 consists of 12 residues. The germline CDR1 and CDR2 sequences are SGHDT and YYEEEE. The CDR3 sequence is CASSRGQETQYF. The CDR3 bases are TGTGCCAGCAGCAGAGGGCAAGAGACCCAGTACTTC. Drawing the rest from reference TRBV5-6 and TRBJ2-5, the complete variable domain is DAGVTQSPTHLIKTRGQQVTLRCSPKSGHDTVSWYQQALGQGPQFIFQYYEEEERQRGNFPDRFSGHQFPNYSSELNVNALLLGDSALYLCASSRGQETQYFGPGTRLLVL.

This chain connects TRBV4-3 to TRBJ2-7; tentatively, D is TRBD1 (6 bases). The V end was cut by 0 bases, the J end by 9 bases, with 12 bases between. This CDR3 has 13 residues. The germline V gene has CDR1 LGHNA and CDR2 YSLEER. CDR3 in amino acids: CASSQEEGDGQYF. The DNA of the CDR3 is TGCGCCAGCAGCCAAGAAGAGGGGGACGGGCAGTACTTC.

The chain combines TRBV27 with TRBJ2-7; TRBD2 matches 12 bases. Per the germline V gene, CDR1 is MNHEY and CDR2 is SMNVEV (reference sequence). With V trimmed by 5 bases and J by 3 bases, 2 bases remained unmatched. The CDR3 contains 14 residues. Written as DNA, the CDR3 is TGTGCCAGCAGTCCGGGACTAGCGGGCTACGAGCAGTACTTC. Translating gives CASSPGLAGYEQYF.

The gene calls are TRBV5-1 and TRBJ2-3; the D gene is possibly TRBD2 (5 bases). The CDR3 consists of 14 residues. Trimming removed 4 bases at V and 3 bases at J, with 12 bases between. Germline V gives CDR1 SGHRS, CDR2 YFSETQ. CDR3 residues: CASSGGSWTDTQYF. The CDR3 coding sequence is TGCGCCAGCAGCGGTGGGAGTTGGACAGATACGCAGTATTTT.

This chain joins TRBV6-4 and TRBJ2-1, with 9 bases lining up with TRBD1. This CDR3 comprises 15 residues. Trimming cost V 0 bases and J 5 bases; bases outside gene matches: 2. CDR1 is MRHNA and CDR2 is SNTAGT in the germline V gene. The CDR3: CASSDSTGGNNEQFF. The CDR3 nucleotides read TGTGCCAGCAGTGACTCGACAGGGGGAAACAATGAGCAGTTCTTC.

V usage is TRBV28 and J usage is TRBJ2-3, with 8 bases that match TRBD1. J was trimmed by 4 bases and V by 1 base; bases with no gene match: 19. Germline values: CDR1 MDHEN, CDR2 SYDVKM. The CDR3 extends over 20 amino acids. CDR3 coding DNA: TGTGCCAGCAGTTTATACCCTCTTCCTTGGGACAGGAGGGCGTCAGATACGCAGTATTTT. This sequence encodes CASSLYPLPWDRRASDTQYF.

V is TRBV7-6 and J is TRBJ2-3; D may be TRBD2 (6 bases). Trimming stripped 2 bases from V and 11 bases from J, with 11 bases between. This CDR3 has 12 residues. Looked up from germline, CDR1 is SGHVS and CDR2 is FNYEAQ. The CDR3 sequence: CASSLSSREQYF. The CDR3 bases are TGTGCCAGCAGCTTAAGTTCGCGGGAGCAGTATTTT.

The chain uses TRBV30 and TRBJ2-3, with D possibly matching TRBD2 (6 bases). V lost 0 bases to trimming and J lost 4 bases, with 14 bases between them. The CDR3 contains 15 residues. Germline values: CDR1 GTSNPN, CDR2 SVGIG (reference sequence). As DNA, the CDR3 is TGTGCCTGGAGTGTACTCGGAGGGATAGCAGATACGCAGTATTTT. Protein product: CAWSVLGGIADTQYF.

This sequence joins TRBV18 and TRBJ1-1, with TRBD1 matching 11 bases. This CDR3 is 17 amino acids long. Germline lookup yields CDR1 KGHSH and CDR2 LQKENI. With V trimmed by 0 bases and J by 1 base, 4 bases remained unmatched. CDR3 in amino acids: CASSPPGTGGRNTEAFF. CDR3 DNA: TGTGCCAGCTCACCACCGGGGACAGGGGGTCGGAACACTGAAGCTTTCTTT.

The J gene is TRBJ2-7, the V gene TRBV27; TRBD1 might be the D (6 bases). The CDR3 runs to 13 residues. Germline V gene sequence: CDR1 MNHEY, CDR2 SMNVEV (reference sequence). Trimming removed 8 bases at V and 3 bases at J, with 14 bases between. The CDR3 here is CASGIGQIYEQYF. CDR3 nucleotides: TGTGCCAGCGGAATCGGACAGATCTACGAGCAGTACTTC.

J is TRBJ1-2 and V is TRBV5-8; 7 nucleotides agree with TRBD1. This CDR3 comprises 12 residues. V lost 7 bases and J lost 7; bases outside the gene matches: 7. Germline V CDR1 and CDR2: SGHTS, YDEGEE. The CDR3 spells CASPLGDSGYTF. CDR3 sequence (DNA): TGTGCCAGCCCTTTGGGGGACAGTGGCTACACCTTC.

The rearrangement uses TRBV4-1 and TRBJ1-5, with 9 nucleotides matching TRBD1. Trimming at V came to 4 bases and at J to 7 bases, leaving 5 bases not matched to a gene. This CDR3 spans 14 amino acids. The germline CDR1 and CDR2 sequences are MGHRA and YSYEKL. For the CDR3, the DNA is TGCGCCAGCAGCCCGGGACAGGGACCCCAGCCCCAGCATTTT. It specifies CASSPGQGPQPQHF.

This clone has only one observation. The chain links TRBV5-1 to TRBJ2-3; 7 bases match TRBD2. The length of the CDR3 is 15 residues. Germline CDR1 SGHRS, CDR2 YFSETQ. The junction had 2 bases not matched to a gene; V was cut back by 1 base and J by 0 bases. As DNA, the CDR3 is TGCGCCAGCAGCTTGCAGGGAGGGAGCACAGATACGCAGTATTTT. It yields the protein CASSLQGGSTDTQYF.

The chain employs TRBV29-1 and TRBJ1-1; TRBD1 is a possible D gene (5 bases). Deletions cut 7 bases from V and 4 bases from J, with 13 bases between. This CDR3 is 12 amino acids long. Germline CDR1 is SQVTM and CDR2 is ANQGSEA. CDR3 in DNA: TGCAGCGCCGTCGCAGGGCGCACTGAAGCTTTCTTT. As protein: CSAVAGRTEAFF.

The chain links TRBV9 to TRBJ2-7; TRBD2 might be the D (6 bases). Germline V CDR1 and CDR2: SGDLS, YYNGEE. CDR3 size: 16 residues. The V gene lost 3 bases and the J gene lost 2 bases, with 18 bases spanning the gap. The CDR3 loop is CASSASIAGSPYEQYF. As DNA, the CDR3 is TGTGCCAGCAGCGCCTCCATCGCGGGGTCCCCCTACGAGCAGTACTTC.

The chain joins TRBV28 to TRBJ1-1, with D unresolved. The CDR3 covers 13 residues. CDR1 MDHEN and CDR2 SYDVKM come from the germline V gene. V lost 7 bases and J lost 5, with 14 bases in between. CDR3 coding DNA: TGTGCCAGCACCTCCCCCGGGGTTACTGAAGCTTTCTTT. This gives the protein CASTSPGVTEAFF.

CDR3 bases: TGTGCCAGCAGCCAGGGGACACCGTACGAGCAGTACTTC. Protein: CASSQGTPYEQYF. This chain joins TRBV7-9 and TRBJ2-7, with D perhaps matching TRBD1 (6 bases). Germline CDR1 reads SEHNR; CDR2 reads FQNEAQ (reference sequence). With 5 bases removed from V and 4 bases from J, the gap between germline ends came to 12 bases. The CDR3 length is 13 residues.